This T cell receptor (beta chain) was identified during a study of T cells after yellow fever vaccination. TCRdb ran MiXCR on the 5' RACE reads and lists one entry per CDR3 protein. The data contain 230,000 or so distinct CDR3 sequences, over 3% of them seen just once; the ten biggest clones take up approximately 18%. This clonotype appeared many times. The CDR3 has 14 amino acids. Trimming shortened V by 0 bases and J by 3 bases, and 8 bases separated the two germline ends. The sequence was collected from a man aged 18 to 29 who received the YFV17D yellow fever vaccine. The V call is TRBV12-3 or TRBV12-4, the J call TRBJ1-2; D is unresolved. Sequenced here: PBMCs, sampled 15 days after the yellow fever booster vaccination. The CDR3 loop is CASSLAQDHYGYTF. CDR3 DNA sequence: TGTGCCAGCAGTTTAGCTCAGGACCACTATGGCTACACCTTC.